The clone carrying this T cell receptor beta chain occurred a few times. Its antigen is undetermined. The record originates from a study of early T cells in non-severe SARS-CoV-2 infection. Study summary: RNA in bulk from unsorted whole blood was sequenced, and chains were unpaired. General study results and limits: Matches to VDJdb favored anti-spike CD8 responses and missed private and CD4 specificities.

The protocol attached unique molecular identifiers to individual cDNA molecules. MiXCR, run by TCRdb on the 5' RACE reads, gives a single entry per CDR3 protein. The table lists approximately 80,000 distinct CDR3 sequences, approximately 12% of them singletons. The TCR sequence derives from an adult who was a healthcare worker with PCR-confirmed SARS-CoV-2 infection or an uninfected control (not recorded which). Sequenced input: whole blood.

This CDR3 reads CASSSRTMGDTQYF. As DNA, the CDR3 is TGTGCCAGCAGCTCAAGAACGATGGGGGATACGCAGTATTTT. This sequence joins TRBV3-1 and TRBJ2-3; D not certain. CDR1 and CDR2 (germline): LGHDT, YNNKEL (reference sequence). This CDR3 contains 14 residues. Trimming removed 5 bases at V and 6 bases at J, with 15 bases between.